The clone carrying this T cell receptor beta chain occurred many times. The antigen is undetermined. One end of the junction does not line up with germline, which may come from a read error. This sample is drawn from a study of T cells in Graves' hyperthyroidism and ophthalmopathy. Overall study context: Pretreatment peripheral blood was obtained at initial diagnosis. General study points: Ophthalmopathy was predicted by the model a median of about six months ahead of onset. Also found in blood were most expanded thyroid clonotypes above 0.001.

The CDR3 runs 16 residues. Germline V gene data show CDR1 as SGHTA and CDR2 as FQGNSA. Diagnoses were established using clinical symptoms, serum thyroxine and TRAb, thyroid ultrasound and orbital computed tomography. Amplification yielded TCR beta CDR3 regions, with RNA transcripts as the source. The HTBI primer set served for first-round RT-PCR of the TCR CDR3. TCRdb re-called the multiplex PCR reads with MiXCR, one entry per CDR3 protein. Among about 260,000 distinct CDR3 sequences listed, roughly 15% were seen once. The specimen was blood. The V gene is TRBV7-2, the J gene TRBJ2-1; 11 bases match TRBD2. The source of this sequence is a woman younger than 30 with Graves' ophthalmopathy. The CDR3 loop reads CAGSPEVAGGRNEQFF. The CDR3 DNA reads TGTGCCGGCAGCCCAGAGGTAGCGGGAGGGAGGAATGAGCAGTTCTTC.